This T cell receptor (beta chain) stems from a study of shared clonotypes between healthy human individuals (TCRdb year 2020). Broadly, across the study: The cohort comprised two women and a few men aged 18 to 49 years. For each donor, CD4 naive and CD4 memory were each run on three plates, CD8 naive on two plates, and CD8 memory on one plate. To estimate repertoire size and how much clonotypes are shared between individuals, the study performed deep sequencing of blood TCR repertoires from about five healthy adults. Different laboratories and diverse techniques were used to prepare libraries and sequence TCR repertoires, to increase sequencing depth and limit assay-specific biases. Leukapheresis yielded between about 0.94 and 9.5 billion PBMCs per donor.

TCR CDR3 regions were amplified from genomic DNA by multiplex PCR using the deep immunoSEQ assay. Extracted genomic DNA from each cell subset was distributed evenly across all wells of several immunoSEQ 96-well plates, and each plate was treated as a replicate. For sorted subsets, 200 to 250 ng genomic DNA, equal to some 28,000 T cell genomes, was loaded into each replicate PCR. The purified libraries were quantified using a Qubit 3.0 fluorometer, sized with a Bioanalyzer 2100, and then quantified again using the KAPA Library Quantification kit. Every immunoSEQ 96-well plate was sequenced on a dedicated single-read 150-cycle Illumina NextSeq 550 flow cell. The paper's processing steps were these. Because only junctional sequences without quality scores were contained in the immunoSEQ output, filtering matching that applied to full-length reads could not be performed. To assign V/J genes and CDR3, sequences were annotated using PyIR, a Python wrapper for IgBLAST v1.9, with IMGT germline references. Reads were filtered out if the reads had weak V/J assignments (E-value above 1e-6), no CDR3, stop codons, out-of-frame junctions, or ambiguous translated residues. V3J clonotypes were defined as sequences sharing the same inferred V gene, J gene, and CDR3 amino acid sequence. Percentage overlap between repertoires was calculated by dividing the number of shared unique clonotypes by the size of the smaller repertoire. Richness of each repertoire was evaluated using RTK rarefaction, the Chao1 estimator, and Recon v2.1 estimates of unobserved clonotypes. Generation probabilities for all TCRbeta clonotypes obtained by the gDNA method from several donors were computed using OLGA. The table comes from immuneACCESS by way of TCRdb, which keeps in-frame sequences with V and J called. Part of the clones is missing from these tables; in studies checked, under half for an unresolved V gene and the rest for unknown reasons. The DNA was the basis for D and trimming; V, J and clone size are from that table. The sample records about 2.3 million clones, roughly 90% of which are singletons. The ten largest clones capture around 0.4% of the sample.

The donors were healthy, HIV-negative adults who had no recently reported acute infections or vaccinations. Every donor was a Caucasian adult residing in Nashville, Tennessee, USA. CD4+ T cells were enriched by magnetic negative selection, after which naive cells were positively selected on CD45RA and the negative fraction was taken as the memory subset. After blood collection by leukapheresis, PBMCs were isolated using Ficoll-Histopaque density gradient centrifugation and then cryopreserved in the vapor phase of liquid nitrogen. Purity and quantity of every magnetically sorted T cell population were checked by analytical flow cytometry. From each sorted fraction, genomic DNA was isolated and quantified by UV absorbance on a Nanodrop 2000c. What the study reported, not specific to this receptor: Only blood was sampled, and tissue TCR repertoires likely differ from those in blood. Naive subsets generally had larger estimated clonotype richness than memory subsets. Because the study included a small number of donors, the genetic and exposure-history diversity represented was limited. Clonotypes shared by all four sorted-subset donors showed higher generation probabilities than non-shared clonotypes. Rarefaction of sorted-subset datasets indicated incomplete sequencing despite the large sequencing depth. Sharing across a few donors was observed for about 4.8% of naive CD4, over 3% of naive CD8, 2% to 2.5% of memory CD4, and roughly 0.4% of memory CD8 clonotypes. Pairwise subsampling indicated that sequencing depth was expected to affect the degree of clonotype sharing among donors.

This clone has just one count. What antigen it recognizes has not been identified. No much larger clone is present one base from it, and per-base qualities are unavailable. Sequenced material: naive CD4+ T cells from PBMCs. The meaning of the sample's cell subset or site label: CD45RA+ positively selected. The sequence came from a man younger than 35 in good health. Some clones in this sample may be carry-over from other donors' samples.

The nucleotide sequence reads as follows: TGTGCCAGCTCAACCGGACAGGGGGCGGCCGCCGGGGAGCTGTTTTTT. The encoded protein is CASSTGQGAAAGELFF. The chain couples TRBV18 to TRBJ2-2, and 11 junctional nucleotides match TRBD1. The CDR3 numbers 16 residues from cysteine through phenylalanine. Only the CDR3 DNA is retained, 48 bases long and in frame from the first base. CDR1 and CDR2 are read off the germline V gene as KGHSH and LQKENI. The germline V end is reduced by 5 bases and the J end by 6 bases; junction bases left unmatched: 8.